The T cell receptor (beta chain) under discussion was sequenced for a study of blood T cell repertoires in COVID-19. Sequencing was performed with immunoSEQ multiplex PCR; in TCRdb, only in-frame clones are kept and a portion is missing. The profile shows 150,000 to 200,000 clones, about 83% of them singletons. The CDR3 runs 14 residues. From germline, CDR1 is MNHEY and CDR2 SVGAGI. The V segment lost 6 bases and the J segment 0 bases; nucleotides outside the gene matches: 4. This clonotype originated in a woman aged 25-40 years who had recovered from COVID-19. The V gene is TRBV6-5, the J gene TRBJ1-1; 7 nucleotides agree with TRBD1. The sequenced material came from PBMCs or T cells enriched from blood (not recorded which). CDR3 DNA sequence: TGTGCCAGCAGGTCAGGGGGTTTGAACACTGAAGCTTTCTTT. Protein product: CASRSGGLNTEAFF.